This T cell receptor beta chain was found in a study of blood T cell repertoires in COVID-19. The CDR3 loop spans 12 amino acids. CDR1 and CDR2 from the germline V gene are MNHNY and SVGAGI (reference sequence). The V gene lost 6 bases and the J gene lost 7 bases, with 13 bases spanning the gap. In the original processing: Amplification with reference gene primers provided the estimates of nucleated cell counts. The assay was immunoSEQ multiplex PCR, and TCRdb's table has in-frame clones only and misses some. For V, J and clone size, that table is used; D and trimming come from the DNA. The data show 250,000 to 300,000 clones, with about 88% seen just once and approximately 2% held by the top ten. This clone was seen once.

The sequence was collected from a young man with active or convalescent COVID-19. Source material: peripheral blood. The V and J genes are TRBV6-6 and TRBJ2-7, with D possibly TRBD2 on 5 matching bases. CDR3 sequence reads: CASSPPGSEQYF. The CDR3 DNA follows: TGTGCCAGCAGCCCCCCGGGAAGTGAGCAGTACTTC.